The clone carrying this T cell receptor beta chain occurred a few times. The data were obtained in a study of CD8 T cells in Susac syndrome. Patients having Susac syndrome satisfied recently defined diagnostic criteria for definite or probable disease. FACS was used to enrich TEMRA cells, whereas the CD8+ and CD4+ T cells were obtained by negative isolation. About 0.5 to 1 ug RNA was reverse transcribed with random hexamers. It was immunoSEQ multiplex PCR that amplified TCR beta CDR3 across 54 Vbeta and 13 Jbeta. Each CDR3 protein is one row after TCRdb ran MiXCR on the immunoSEQ multiplex PCR reads. The table records about 90,000 distinct CDR3 sequences, approximately 96% of them present only once. V shed 5 bases and J shed 4 bases, with 5 bases lying between them. CDR3 length equals 11 residues.

The sample taken for sequencing was CD8+ T cells from PBMCs. This sequence was found in a human donor with Susac syndrome. The chain employs TRBV12-3 or TRBV12-4 and TRBJ1-1; no firm D call. The CDR3 sequence: CASSPSTEAFF. The CDR3 nucleotides are TGTGCCAGCAGTCCGAGCACTGAAGCTTTCTTT.